This T cell receptor (beta chain) was sequenced during a study of cytomegalovirus exposure and HLA in healthy donors. Study-wide findings and caveats: An analysis done earlier found most TCR beta V segments productive about 90% or about 30% of the time. It is likely that the observed cluster of highly shared sequence variants was a sequencing artifact.

On this clone itself: Its antigen is not known.

Germline V CDR1 and CDR2: SGHRS, YFSETQ. J was trimmed by 7 bases and V by 5 bases; bases with no gene match: 5. The CDR3 covers 14 residues. This PCR relied on a set of 60 Vbeta primers and 13 Jbeta primers. The data were produced by immunoSEQ multiplex PCR, yet TCRdb's version contains in-frame clones alone and is incomplete. This table lists some 120,000 clones. The chain recombines TRBV5-1 with TRBJ1-6, with 8 bases identical to TRBD1. The source of this sequence is a man aged 30 to 39 in good health and CMV-seronegative. What was sequenced was PBMCs. CDR3 residues: CASRGTGDNSPLHF. For the CDR3, the DNA is TGCGCCAGCAGAGGGACAGGCGACAATTCACCCCTCCACTTT.